The 27 T cell receptor beta chains below were found in one sample sequenced in a study of blood T cells in healthy people across ages. PCR was performed a second time for about 7 to 11 cycles using a sample-barcoded 5' primer and a J-beta primer mix. In TCRdb, the 5' RACE reads were re-called with MiXCR into one record per CDR3 protein. The sample has about 1.4 million distinct CDR3 sequences; roughly 64% are singletons. Material: blood. The receptors were sampled from a man aged 18 to 30 in good health.

This clonotype showed up just once. The junction and the germline gene differ at one end; a read error may be behind it. The chain is built from TRBV6-5 and TRBJ2-3; D not certain. Germline-derived CDR1 and CDR2 are MNHEY and SVGAGI. There are 11 residues in the CDR3. The CDR3: CAGRRSDTQYF. CDR3 sequence (DNA): TGTGCCGGCAGGCGCTCAGATACGCAGTATTTT.

The rearrangement links TRBV7-2 to TRBJ2-1, with D possibly matching TRBD1 (6 bases). Germline loops: CDR1 SGHTA, CDR2 FQGNSA. This CDR3 region has 16 residues. The V and J ends lost 4 bases and 7 bases respectively, with 20 bases between them. This CDR3 is CASSSGTGHLKNEQFF. In nucleotides, the CDR3 is TGTGCCAGCAGCTCGGGTACGGGACACCTTAAAAATGAGCAGTTCTTC. The whole variable domain, filled in from reference TRBV7-2 and TRBJ2-1, reads GAGVSQSPSNKVTEKGKDVELRCDPISGHTALYWYRQSLGQGLEFLIYFQGNSAPDKSGLPSDRFSAERTGGSVSTLTIQRTQQEDSAVYLCASSSGTGHLKNEQFFGPGTRLTVL.

The V gene is TRBV7-8, the J gene TRBJ2-5; no definite D call. Germline V gene sequence: CDR1 SGHVS, CDR2 FQNEAQ. Trimming pared 1 base from V and 2 bases from J, leaving 11 bases between. The CDR3 extends over 15 amino acids. The CDR3 nucleotides read TGTGCCAGCAGCTTAGTGTTCGCAGTACAAGAGACCCAGTACTTC. It encodes CASSLVFAVQETQYF.

This clonotype was detected only once. The rearrangement links TRBV2 to TRBJ1-6; D is uncertain. The CDR3 sequence is 17 residues long. The V end lost 5 bases, the J end lost 0 bases, and 14 bases lay between the germline ends. Germline CDR1 reads SNHLY; CDR2 reads FYNNEI. CDR3 DNA sequence: TGTGCCAGCAGTTTAGACACATTCAGCTCCTATAATTCACCCCTCCACTTT. Protein: CASSLDTFSSYNSPLHF.

This clonotype was seen a handful of times. This chain links TRBV27 with TRBJ2-4, with unresolved D. The CDR3 is 17 amino acids. Germline CDR1 is MNHEY and CDR2 is SMNVEV (reference sequence). The V end was cut by 5 bases, the J end by 1 base, with 18 bases between. The CDR3 sequence: CASSPPYRDGAKNIQYF. The DNA for the CDR3 is TGTGCCAGCAGTCCACCCTATAGGGATGGGGCCAAAAACATTCAGTACTTC.

A few counts support this clonotype. The genes are TRBV10-2 and TRBJ2-3; D unresolved. Germline CDR1 WSHSY, CDR2 SAAADI. Trimming stripped 0 bases from V and 1 base from J, with 5 bases between. This CDR3 spans 14 amino acids. CDR3 region: CASSESPRTDTQYF. CDR3 nucleotides: TGCGCCAGCAGTGAGTCACCCCGCACAGATACGCAGTATTTT.

V usage is TRBV25-1 and J usage is TRBJ2-7; 10 bases are shared with TRBD2. J was trimmed by 2 bases and V by 8 bases; bases with no gene match: 6. This CDR3 contains 14 residues. CDR1 is MGHDK and CDR2 is SYGVNS in the germline V gene. The CDR3 coding sequence is TGTGCCAGCGCTGTAGCGGGAGGTGCCTACGAGCAGTACTTC. Translation gives CASAVAGGAYEQYF.

This clonotype was observed a few times. The chain links TRBV20-1 to TRBJ1-4, with D unclear. This CDR3 has 12 amino acids. The V end lost 4 bases, the J end lost 7 bases, and 10 bases lay between the germline ends. Germline V gene sequence: CDR1 DFQATT, CDR2 SNEGSKA (reference sequence). As DNA, the CDR3 is TGCAGTGCTATCCTTTTGGGTGAAAAACTGTTTTTT. This encodes CSAILLGEKLFF.

This clonotype came up a few times. The chain combines TRBV29-1 with TRBJ1-2, with a possible D match to TRBD1 (5 bases). The CDR3 loop spans 16 amino acids. V lost 5 bases, J lost 3 bases, and 22 bases lay in between. CDR1 is SQVTM and CDR2 is ANQGSEA in the germline V gene. The CDR3 loop is CSVYIDGAQQHYGYTF. CDR3 DNA: TGCAGCGTTTACATTGACGGGGCCCAACAACACTATGGCTACACCTTC. Together with reference TRBV29-1 and TRBJ1-2, the CDR3 gives the full variable domain: SAVISQKPSRDICQRGTSLTIQCQVDSQVTMMFWYRQQPGQSLTLIATANQGSEATYESGFVIDKFPISRPNLTFSTLTVSNMSPEDSSIYLCSVYIDGAQQHYGYTFGSGTRLTVV.

This clonotype appeared a few times. This rearrangement joins TRBV27 to TRBJ1-5; no definite D call. Looked up from germline, CDR1 is MNHEY and CDR2 is SMNVEV (reference sequence). This CDR3 is 15 amino acids long. Trimming shortened V by 2 bases and J by 0 bases, and 8 bases separated the two germline ends. The DNA for the CDR3 is TGTGCCAGCAGTTTAGACGGGTATAGCAATCAGCCCCAGCATTTT. Translation gives CASSLDGYSNQPQHF.

This clonotype was seen a few times. The chain recombines TRBV20-1 with TRBJ1-6; D might be TRBD1 (5 bases). This CDR3 is built from 12 residues. Trimming pared 6 bases from V and 7 bases from J, leaving 10 bases between. The germline V gene has CDR1 DFQATT and CDR2 SNEGSKA (reference sequence). CDR3 amino acids: CSAREGNSPLHF. The CDR3, as DNA: TGCAGTGCACGGGAGGGGAATTCACCCCTCCACTTT.

This rearrangement joins TRBV20-1 to TRBJ2-7, with D uncertain. Germline V gives CDR1 DFQATT, CDR2 SNEGSKA (reference sequence). The CDR3 extends over 13 amino acids. V lost 0 bases and J lost 2, with 8 bases in between. The CDR3 is CSAREEVTYEQYF. The CDR3 nucleotides are TGCAGTGCTAGAGAAGAGGTGACCTACGAGCAGTACTTC.

This chain uses TRBV6-4 with TRBJ2-3; TRBD2 is a possible D gene (6 bases). V lost 8 bases and J lost 4, with 19 bases in between. Germline V lookup: CDR1 MRHNA, CDR2 SNTAGT. This CDR3 has 15 amino acids. CDR3 DNA sequence: TGTGCCAGCGGCCAGAACGGGGGAGCGGCAGATACGCAGTATTTT. This codes for CASGQNGGAADTQYF.

V usage is TRBV20-1 and J usage is TRBJ1-2; D gene uncertain. V was shortened by 1 base and J by 3 bases, with 9 bases between the two germline ends. This CDR3 contains 13 residues. The germline V gene has CDR1 DFQATT and CDR2 SNEGSKA (reference sequence). CDR3 in amino acids: CSARGDAHYGYTF. The CDR3 DNA is TGCAGTGCTAGAGGAGACGCCCACTATGGCTACACCTTC.

The V call is TRBV14, the J call TRBJ2-3; D may be TRBD1 (6 bases). V was shortened by 1 base and J by 0 bases, with 20 bases between the two germline ends. The CDR3 consists of 19 residues. The germline V gene has CDR1 SGHDN and CDR2 FVKESK. CDR3 in DNA: TGTGCCAGCAGCCAAGGAACAGGGACGTTAACCTCTAGCACAGATACGCAGTATTTT. This codes for CASSQGTGTLTSSTDTQYF.

This clonotype was picked up a small number of times. This rearrangement joins TRBV10-3 to TRBJ1-2; the D is unclear. CDR1 is ENHRY, CDR2 SYGVKD, per germline. The germline V and J ends were trimmed by 2 bases and 6 bases, with 13 bases remaining between them. The length of the CDR3 is 14 residues. CDR3 bases: TGTGCCATCAGTGAGGGGTACGGCACCAATGGCTACACCTTC. Its translation is CAISEGYGTNGYTF.

V gene TRBV20-1 combines with J gene TRBJ1-2; D is undetermined. The CDR3 extends over 12 amino acids. CDR1 is DFQATT and CDR2 is SNEGSKA in the germline V gene (reference sequence). The V end lost 5 bases, the J end lost 1 base, and 8 bases lay between the germline ends. The CDR3 nucleotides read TGCAGTGCTTCACAGAGTAACTATGGCTACACCTTC. Protein: CSASQSNYGYTF.

This sequence joins TRBV3-1 and TRBJ2-7; a possible D gene is TRBD1 (6 bases). Trimming cost V 3 bases and J 1 base, with 16 bases left between them. Germline V gives CDR1 LGHDT, CDR2 YNNKEL (reference sequence). This CDR3 is 16 amino acids long. The CDR3 loop is CASSHGQPGVSYEQYF. In nucleotides, the CDR3 is TGTGCCAGCAGCCATGGACAGCCTGGGGTTTCCTACGAGCAGTACTTC.

This chain joins TRBV6-2 or TRBV6-3 and TRBJ1-6; a weak D match, TRBD1 (5 bases). This CDR3 comprises 19 residues. V lost 6 bases and J 7 bases, leaving 28 bases between the germline ends. Germline V gene data show CDR1 as MNHEY and CDR2 as SVGEGT. The CDR3 reads CASRSDDWDAMKNNSPLHF. The CDR3 nucleotides are TGTGCCAGCAGATCCGACGATTGGGACGCGATGAAGAACAATTCACCCCTCCACTTT.

This clonotype showed up just a few times. V is TRBV7-2 and J is TRBJ2-3, with D possibly being TRBD2 (5 bases). V was pared by 5 bases and J by 5 bases, with 17 bases between. The germline V gene has CDR1 SGHTA and CDR2 FQGNSA. This CDR3 has 15 amino acids. CDR3 region: CASSPPMDSRDTQYF. CDR3 nucleotide sequence: TGTGCCAGCAGCCCACCCATGGACTCCCGAGATACGCAGTATTTT.

This chain links TRBV4-3 with TRBJ2-5; TRBD2 aligns across 12 bases. The ends lost 0 bases at V and 4 bases at J; junction bases unmatched: 6. This CDR3 is 17 amino acids long. Germline CDR1 and CDR2: LGHNA and YSLEER. The CDR3 nucleotides are TGCGCCAGCAGCCAAGATTGGCTAGCGGGGGGGCTAGAGACCCAGTACTTC. This encodes CASSQDWLAGGLETQYF.

This chain connects TRBV4-1 to TRBJ1-2; D gene unclear. The length of the CDR3 is 16 residues. Looked up from germline, CDR1 is MGHRA and CDR2 is YSYEKL. The germline V and J ends were trimmed by 3 bases and 4 bases, with 18 bases remaining between them. CDR3: CASSHLGSTGFYGYTF. CDR3 nucleotides: TGCGCCAGCAGCCACCTGGGGAGTACGGGATTCTATGGCTACACCTTC.

The CDR3 DNA is TGCGCCAGCAGCCAAGTCAGGGCCCTCTCCTACAATGAGCAGTTCTTC. This codes for CASSQVRALSYNEQFF. This chain connects TRBV4-3 to TRBJ2-1; D is perhaps TRBD1 (5 bases). The germline V and J ends were trimmed by 1 base and 0 bases, with 10 bases remaining between them. The CDR3 has 16 amino acids. CDR1 and CDR2 (germline): LGHNA, YSLEER.

The gene calls are TRBV2 and TRBJ2-1; D is undetermined. Germline V gene sequence: CDR1 SNHLY, CDR2 FYNNEI. Trimming pared 7 bases from V and 6 bases from J, leaving 13 bases between. This CDR3 region has 13 residues. The CDR3 region is CASKMGMGNEQFF. In DNA, the CDR3 is TGTGCCAGCAAAATGGGAATGGGCAATGAGCAGTTCTTC.

The rearrangement links TRBV4-3 to TRBJ2-7; D is undetermined. Trimming removed 2 bases from V and 1 base from J, with 12 bases in between. The CDR3 loop spans 15 amino acids. Germline V gene sequence: CDR1 LGHNA, CDR2 YSLEER. CDR3 amino acids: CASSQFFGSSYEQYF. The CDR3 region has the DNA TGCGCCAGCAGCCAATTCTTTGGTAGTTCCTACGAGCAGTACTTC.

V gene TRBV12-5 combines with J gene TRBJ2-1, with TRBD1 matching 7 bases. Trimming cost V 0 bases and J 7 bases; bases outside gene matches: 6. The V gene's germline CDR1 is LGHNT and CDR2 FRNRAP. The CDR3 totals 15 residues. For the CDR3, the DNA is TGTGCTAGTGGTTTGGTACAGGGGTTTAGGAATGAGCAGTTCTTC. It encodes CASGLVQGFRNEQFF.

This clonotype was detected only a few times. This chain uses TRBV4-2 with TRBJ2-5; 9 positions agree with TRBD2. The CDR3 runs 16 residues. The V segment lost 0 bases and the J segment 5 bases; nucleotides outside the gene matches: 7. Germline V gene data show CDR1 as LGHNA and CDR2 as YNFKEQ. The CDR3 DNA is TGTGCCAGCAGCCAAGAAGGAGCGGGGGGTTCGGAGACCCAGTACTTC. Protein sequence: CASSQEGAGGSETQYF.